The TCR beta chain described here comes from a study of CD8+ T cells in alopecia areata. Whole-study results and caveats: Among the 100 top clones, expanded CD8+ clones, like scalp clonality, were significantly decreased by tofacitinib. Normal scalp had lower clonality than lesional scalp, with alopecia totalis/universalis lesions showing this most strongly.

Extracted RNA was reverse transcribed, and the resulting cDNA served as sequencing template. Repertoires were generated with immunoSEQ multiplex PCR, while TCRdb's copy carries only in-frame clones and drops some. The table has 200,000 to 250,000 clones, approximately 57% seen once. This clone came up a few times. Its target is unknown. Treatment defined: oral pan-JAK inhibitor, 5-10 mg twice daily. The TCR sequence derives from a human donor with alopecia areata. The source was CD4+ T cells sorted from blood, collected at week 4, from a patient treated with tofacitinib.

The CDR3 coding sequence is TGTGCCAGCAGCCTAGGGACAGGTCCCCCCTACGAGCAGTACTTC. Residues: CASSLGTGPPYEQYF. The rearrangement joins TRBV5-6 to TRBJ2-7, with 8 bases aligning to TRBD1. J lost 2 bases, V lost 4 bases, and 8 bases had no gene match. The CDR3 contains 15 residues. Per germline, CDR1 SGHDT and CDR2 YYEEEE.